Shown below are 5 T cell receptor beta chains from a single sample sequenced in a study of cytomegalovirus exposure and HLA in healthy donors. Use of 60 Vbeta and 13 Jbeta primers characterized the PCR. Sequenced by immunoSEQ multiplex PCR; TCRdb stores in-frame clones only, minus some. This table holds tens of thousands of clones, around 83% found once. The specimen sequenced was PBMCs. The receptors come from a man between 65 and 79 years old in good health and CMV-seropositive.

This CDR3 is CAISGPGTGVDYNEQFF. In DNA form, the CDR3 reads TGTGCCATCAGTGGTCCCGGGACAGGGGTCGACTACAATGAGCAGTTCTTC. The chain links TRBV10-3 to TRBJ2-1, with TRBD1 matching 10 bases. V lost 4 bases, J lost 3 bases, and 9 bases stayed unmatched. CDR3 length: 17 residues. Per the germline V gene, CDR1 is ENHRY and CDR2 is SYGVKD.

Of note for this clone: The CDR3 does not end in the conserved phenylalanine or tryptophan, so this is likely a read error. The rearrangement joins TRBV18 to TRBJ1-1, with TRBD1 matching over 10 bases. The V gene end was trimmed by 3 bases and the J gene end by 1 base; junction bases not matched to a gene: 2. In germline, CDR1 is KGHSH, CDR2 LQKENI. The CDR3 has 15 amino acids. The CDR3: CASSPDRGPNTEAFV. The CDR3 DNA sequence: TGTGCCAGCTCACCCGACAGGGGGCCGAACACTGAAGCTTTCGTT.

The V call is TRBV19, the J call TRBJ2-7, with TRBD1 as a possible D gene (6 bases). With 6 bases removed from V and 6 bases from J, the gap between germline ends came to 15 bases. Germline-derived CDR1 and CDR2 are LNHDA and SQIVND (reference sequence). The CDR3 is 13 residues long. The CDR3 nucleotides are TGTGCCAGTAGGAGGACAGATCTGCTCGAGCAGTACTTC. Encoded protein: CASRRTDLLEQYF.

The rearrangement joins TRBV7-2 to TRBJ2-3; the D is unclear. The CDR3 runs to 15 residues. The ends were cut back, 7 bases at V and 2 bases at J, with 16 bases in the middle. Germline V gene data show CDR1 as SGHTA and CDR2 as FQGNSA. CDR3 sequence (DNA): TGTGCCAGCAATCCGACGGCAGGCAACACAGATACGCAGTATTTT. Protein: CASNPTAGNTDTQYF.

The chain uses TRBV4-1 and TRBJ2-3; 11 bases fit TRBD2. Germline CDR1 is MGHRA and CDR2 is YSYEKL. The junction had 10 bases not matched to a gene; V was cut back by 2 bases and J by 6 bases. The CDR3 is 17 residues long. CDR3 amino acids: CASSQSPGLAAKDTQYF. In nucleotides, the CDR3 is TGCGCCAGCAGCCAATCCCCGGGACTAGCGGCAAAGGATACGCAGTATTTT.